This T cell receptor (beta chain) was recorded in a study of control samples from healthy donors and cancer patients. TCRdb's copy holds only in-frame clones and misses some; the assay was immunoSEQ multiplex PCR. The table records 130,000 or so clones, about 88% of them present only once. The sequence was obtained from a man aged 50 to 60 in good health. Sequenced sample: blood.

DNA of the CDR3: TGTGCCAGCAGCTTAGCGGGGGAGGACAAGACCTACGAGCAGTACTTC. It codes for CASSLAGEDKTYEQYF. V is TRBV7-9 and J is TRBJ2-7, with a tentative D call TRBD2 (6 bases). Germline V gene lookup returns CDR1 SEHNR and CDR2 FQNEAQ (reference sequence). V was pared by 0 bases and J by 2 bases, with 14 bases between. This CDR3 is built from 16 residues. The entire variable domain, with the rest obtained from reference TRBV7-9 and TRBJ2-7, is as follows: DTGVSQNPRHKITKRGQNVTFRCDPISEHNRLYWYRQTLGQGPEFLTYFQNEAQLEKSRLLSDRFSAERPKGSFSTLEIQRTEQGDSAMYLCASSLAGEDKTYEQYFGPGTRLTVT.